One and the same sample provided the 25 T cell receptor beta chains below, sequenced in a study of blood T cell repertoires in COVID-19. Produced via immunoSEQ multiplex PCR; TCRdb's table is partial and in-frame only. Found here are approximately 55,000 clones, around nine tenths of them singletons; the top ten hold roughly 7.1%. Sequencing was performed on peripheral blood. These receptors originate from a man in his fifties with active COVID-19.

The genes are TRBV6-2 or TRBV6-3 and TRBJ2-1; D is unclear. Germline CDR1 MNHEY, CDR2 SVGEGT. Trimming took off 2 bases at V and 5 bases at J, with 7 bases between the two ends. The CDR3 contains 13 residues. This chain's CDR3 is CASSYPVNNEQFF. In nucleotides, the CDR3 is TGTGCCAGCAGTTACCCGGTAAACAATGAGCAGTTCTTC.

DNA of the CDR3: TGTGCCAGCACCCCTGGGACAGGGCTATCACCCCTCCACTTT. Protein sequence: CASTPGTGLSPLHF. The chain combines TRBV4-2 with TRBJ1-6; 9 bases line up with TRBD1. Germline V gene sequence: CDR1 LGHNA, CDR2 YNFKEQ. This CDR3 contains 14 residues. V was pared by 7 bases and J by 10 bases, with 8 bases of the junction left unmatched.

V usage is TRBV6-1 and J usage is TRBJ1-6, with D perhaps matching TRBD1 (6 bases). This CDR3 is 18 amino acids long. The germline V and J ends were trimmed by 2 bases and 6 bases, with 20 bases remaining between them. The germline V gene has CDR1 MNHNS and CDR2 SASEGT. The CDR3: CASSEPPGGQLSNSPLHF. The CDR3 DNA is TGTGCCAGCAGTGAACCGCCGGGGGGCCAATTATCTAATTCACCCCTCCACTTT.

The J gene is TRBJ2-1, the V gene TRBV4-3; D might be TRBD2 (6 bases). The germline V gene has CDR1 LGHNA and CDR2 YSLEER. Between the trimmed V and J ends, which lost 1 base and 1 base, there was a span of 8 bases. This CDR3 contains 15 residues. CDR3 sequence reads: CASSQAGGSYNEQFF. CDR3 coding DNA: TGCGCCAGCAGCCAAGCCGGGGGTTCCTACAATGAGCAGTTCTTC.

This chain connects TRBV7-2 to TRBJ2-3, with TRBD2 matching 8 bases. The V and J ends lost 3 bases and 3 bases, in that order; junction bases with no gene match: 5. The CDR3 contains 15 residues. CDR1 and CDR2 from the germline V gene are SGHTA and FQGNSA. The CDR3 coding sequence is TGTGCCAGCAGCTTCTTCAGCGGGGGAACAGATACGCAGTATTTT. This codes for CASSFFSGGTDTQYF.

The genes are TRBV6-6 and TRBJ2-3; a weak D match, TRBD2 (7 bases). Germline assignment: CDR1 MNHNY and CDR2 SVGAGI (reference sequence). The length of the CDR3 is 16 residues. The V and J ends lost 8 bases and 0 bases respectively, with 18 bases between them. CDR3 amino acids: CASSPGASGSTDTQYF. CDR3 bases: TGTGCCAGCTCGCCAGGGGCTAGCGGAAGCACAGATACGCAGTATTTT.

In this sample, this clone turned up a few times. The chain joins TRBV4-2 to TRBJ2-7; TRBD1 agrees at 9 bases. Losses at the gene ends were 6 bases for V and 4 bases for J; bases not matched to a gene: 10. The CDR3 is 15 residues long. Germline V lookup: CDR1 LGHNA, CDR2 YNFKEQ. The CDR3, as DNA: TGTGCCAGCAGTCGCCCAGGGACAGGGCCTTACGAGCAGTACTTC. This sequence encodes CASSRPGTGPYEQYF.

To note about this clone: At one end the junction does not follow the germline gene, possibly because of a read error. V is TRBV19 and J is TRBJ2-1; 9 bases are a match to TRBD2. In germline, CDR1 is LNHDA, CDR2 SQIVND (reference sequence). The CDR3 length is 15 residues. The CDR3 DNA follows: TGTGCCAGTAGCATAGGGCGGGAGGGGTCCAATGAGCAGTTCTTC. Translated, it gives CASSIGREGSNEQFF. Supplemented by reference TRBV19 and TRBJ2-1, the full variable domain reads DGGITQSPKYLFRKEGQNVTLSCEQNLNHDAMYWYRQDPGQGLRLIYYSQIVNDFQKGDIAEGYSVSREKKESFPLTVTSAQKNPTAFYLCASSIGREGSNEQFFGPGTRLTVL.

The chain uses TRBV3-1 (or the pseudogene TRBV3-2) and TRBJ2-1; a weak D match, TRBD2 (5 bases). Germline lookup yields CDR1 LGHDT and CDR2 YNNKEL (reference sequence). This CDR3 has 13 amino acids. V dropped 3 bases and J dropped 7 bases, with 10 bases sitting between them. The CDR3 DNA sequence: TGTGCCAGCAGCCAGGCACGGGGTAATGAGCAGTTCTTC. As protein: CASSQARGNEQFF.

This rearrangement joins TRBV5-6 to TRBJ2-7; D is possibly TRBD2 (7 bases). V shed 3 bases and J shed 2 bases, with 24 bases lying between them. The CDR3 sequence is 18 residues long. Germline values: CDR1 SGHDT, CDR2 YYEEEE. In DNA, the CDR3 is TGTGCCAGCAGCTCCCCGCGGGGGTTCAGGGGCATGACCTACGAGCAGTACTTC. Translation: CASSSPRGFRGMTYEQYF.

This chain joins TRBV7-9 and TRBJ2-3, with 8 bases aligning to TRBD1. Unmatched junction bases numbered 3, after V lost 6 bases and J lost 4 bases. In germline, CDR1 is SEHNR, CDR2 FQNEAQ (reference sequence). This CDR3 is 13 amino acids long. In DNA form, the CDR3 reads TGTGCCAGCAGACAGGGGGATGCAGATACGCAGTATTTT. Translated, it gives CASRQGDADTQYF.

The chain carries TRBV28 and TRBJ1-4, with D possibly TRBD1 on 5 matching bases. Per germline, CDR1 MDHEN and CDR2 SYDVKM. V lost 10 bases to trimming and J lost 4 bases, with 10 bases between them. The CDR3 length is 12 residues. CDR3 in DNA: TGTGCCATTTCCGGGGGTAATGAAAAACTGTTTTTT. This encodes CAISGGNEKLFF. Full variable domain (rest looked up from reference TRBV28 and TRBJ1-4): DVKVTQSSRYLVKRTGEKVFLECVQDMDHENMFWYRQDPGLGLRLIYFSYDVKMKEKGDIPEGYSVSREKKERFSLILESASTNQTSMYLCAISGGNEKLFFGSGTQLSVL.

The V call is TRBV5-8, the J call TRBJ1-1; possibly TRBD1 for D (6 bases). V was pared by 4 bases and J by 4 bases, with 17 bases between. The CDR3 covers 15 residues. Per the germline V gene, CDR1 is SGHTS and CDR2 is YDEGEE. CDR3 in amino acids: CASSPRGRGFTEAFF. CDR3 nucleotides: TGTGCCAGCAGCCCCCGGGGCAGGGGTTTCACTGAAGCTTTCTTT. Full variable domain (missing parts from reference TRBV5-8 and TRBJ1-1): EAGVTQSPTHLIKTRGQQATLRCSPISGHTSVYWYQQALGLGLQFLLWYDEGEERNRGNFPPRFSGRQFPNYSSELNVNALELEDSALYLCASSPRGRGFTEAFFGQGTRLTVV.

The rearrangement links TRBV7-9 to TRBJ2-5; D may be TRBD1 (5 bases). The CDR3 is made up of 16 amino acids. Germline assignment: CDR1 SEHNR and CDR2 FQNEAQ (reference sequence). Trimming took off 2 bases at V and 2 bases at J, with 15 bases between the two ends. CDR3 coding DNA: TGTGCCAGCAGCTTATGGGTCGACAGAGATCAAGAGACCCAGTACTTC. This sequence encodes CASSLWVDRDQETQYF.

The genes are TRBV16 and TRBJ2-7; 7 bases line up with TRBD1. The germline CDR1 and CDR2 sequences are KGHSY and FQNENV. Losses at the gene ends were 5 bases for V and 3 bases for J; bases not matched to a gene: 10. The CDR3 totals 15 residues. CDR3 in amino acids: CASSSQIRDSYEQYF. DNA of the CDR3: TGTGCCAGCAGCTCTCAGATCCGGGACAGCTACGAGCAGTACTTC.

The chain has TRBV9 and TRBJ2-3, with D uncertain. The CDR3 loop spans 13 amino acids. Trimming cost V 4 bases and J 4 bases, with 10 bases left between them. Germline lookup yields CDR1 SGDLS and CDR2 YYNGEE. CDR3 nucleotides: TGTGCCAGCAGCCTGCAGGTCCCAGATACGCAGTATTTT. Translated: CASSLQVPDTQYF. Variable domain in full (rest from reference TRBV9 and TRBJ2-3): DSGVTQTPKHLITATGQRVTLRCSPRSGDLSVYWYQQSLDQGLQFLIQYYNGEERAKGNILERFSAQQFPDLHSELNLSSLELGDSALYFCASSLQVPDTQYFGPGTRLTVL.

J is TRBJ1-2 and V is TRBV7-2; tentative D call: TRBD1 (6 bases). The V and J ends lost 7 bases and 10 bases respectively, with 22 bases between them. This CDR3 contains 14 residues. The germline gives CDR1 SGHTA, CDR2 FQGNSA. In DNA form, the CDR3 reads TGTGCCAGCACCCCCGGGGGGCGACCTTTTGTCTACACCTTC. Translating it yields CASTPGGRPFVYTF. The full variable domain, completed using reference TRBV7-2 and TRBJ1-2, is GAGVSQSPSNKVTEKGKDVELRCDPISGHTALYWYRQSLGQGLEFLIYFQGNSAPDKSGLPSDRFSAERTGGSVSTLTIQRTQQEDSAVYLCASTPGGRPFVYTFGSGTRLTVV.

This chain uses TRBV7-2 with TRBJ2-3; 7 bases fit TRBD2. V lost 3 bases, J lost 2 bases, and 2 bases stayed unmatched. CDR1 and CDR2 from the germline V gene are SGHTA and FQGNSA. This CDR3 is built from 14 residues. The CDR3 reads CASSFGLVTDTQYF. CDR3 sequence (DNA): TGTGCCAGCAGCTTCGGACTAGTCACAGATACGCAGTATTTT.

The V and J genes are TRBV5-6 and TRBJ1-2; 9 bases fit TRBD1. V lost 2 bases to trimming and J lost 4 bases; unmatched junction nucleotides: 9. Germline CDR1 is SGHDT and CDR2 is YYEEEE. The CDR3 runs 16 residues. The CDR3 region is CASSFRDRDPIYGYTF. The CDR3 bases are TGTGCCAGCAGCTTCCGGGACAGGGATCCCATCTATGGCTACACCTTC.

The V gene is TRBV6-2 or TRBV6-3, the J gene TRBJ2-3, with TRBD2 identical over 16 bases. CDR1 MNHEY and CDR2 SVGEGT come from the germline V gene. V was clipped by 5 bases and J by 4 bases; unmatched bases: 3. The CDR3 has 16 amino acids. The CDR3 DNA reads TGTGCCAGCAGTACGGGACTAGCGGGGGGGCCAGATACGCAGTATTTT. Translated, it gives CASSTGLAGGPDTQYF.

The CDR3 DNA is TGTGCCAGCAGCCCGATATCCCGACTAGCGACGCAGTATTTT. It encodes CASSPISRLATQYF. V is TRBV7-2 and J is TRBJ2-3, with 8 bases matching TRBD2. This CDR3 contains 14 residues. The J segment lost 9 bases and the V segment lost 5 bases, leaving 10 bases of the junction unmatched. Germline V gives CDR1 SGHTA, CDR2 FQGNSA.

CDR3 DNA: TGCGCCAGCAGAATCGTGGAGGGTGGTGGTGGCTACACCTTC. Amino acids: CASRIVEGGGGYTF. The gene calls are TRBV5-1 and TRBJ1-2, with no clear D. The CDR3 is 14 residues long. Germline V gene data show CDR1 as SGHRS and CDR2 as YFSETQ. Trimming pared 5 bases from V and 7 bases from J, leaving 18 bases between. Complete variable domain (other parts from reference TRBV5-1 and TRBJ1-2): KAGVTQTPRYLIKTRGQQVTLSCSPISGHRSVSWYQQTPGQGLQFLFEYFSETQRNKGNFPGRFSGRQFSNSRSEMNVSTLELGDSALYLCASRIVEGGGGYTFGSGTRLTVV.

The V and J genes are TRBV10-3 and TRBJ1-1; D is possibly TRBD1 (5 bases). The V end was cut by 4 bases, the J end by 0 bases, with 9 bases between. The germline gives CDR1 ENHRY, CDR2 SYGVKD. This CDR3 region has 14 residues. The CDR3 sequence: CAISVEGMNTEAFF. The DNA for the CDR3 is TGTGCCATCAGTGTGGAGGGGATGAACACTGAAGCTTTCTTT.

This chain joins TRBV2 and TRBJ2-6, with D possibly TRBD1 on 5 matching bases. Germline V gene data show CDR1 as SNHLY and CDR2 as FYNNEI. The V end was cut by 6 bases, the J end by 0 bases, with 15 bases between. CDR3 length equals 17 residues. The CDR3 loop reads CASSLLFQGSGANVLTF. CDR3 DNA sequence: TGTGCCAGCAGCCTATTGTTCCAGGGCTCTGGGGCCAACGTCCTGACTTTC.

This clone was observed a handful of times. The CDR3 region has the DNA TGTGCCAGCAGCTTAGGGCAGGGGGGCTACGAGCAGTACTTC. As protein: CASSLGQGGYEQYF. This chain links TRBV7-9 with TRBJ2-7; D is possibly TRBD1 (7 bases). Germline values: CDR1 SEHNR, CDR2 FQNEAQ (reference sequence). V was clipped by 1 base and J by 3 bases, with 10 bases between them. CDR3 length equals 14 residues.